Listed below are T cell receptor beta chains from one sample, sequenced in a study of blood T cell repertoires in COVID-19. Libraries were prepared by immunoSEQ multiplex PCR; TCRdb keeps only in-frame clonotypes and omits some of them. Here the sample spans 120,000 to 150,000 clones, 82% being singletons. Input material: peripheral blood. These receptors were collected from a woman over 75 with acute or convalescent COVID-19. CDR3s include the opening cysteine and the closing phenylalanine or tryptophan. Each record gives: CDR3 protein, CDR3 DNA, clone size, J gene, D gene, CDR3 length, V gene. D genes are given only for firm matches. The listing skips clone size in some rows; elsewhere it reads once, few, many or a size class.

CDR3aa: CSASYRSGYNEQFF
CDR3nt: TGCAGTGCTAGTTATAGGTCCGGGTACAATGAGCAGTTCTTC
abundance: NA
j_gene: TRBJ2-1
d_gene: NA
len: 14
v_gene: TRBV20-1

CDR3aa: CASSLRDYRFGSSYEQYF
CDR3nt: TGTGCCAGCAGCTTGCGGGATTACAGGTTCGGCTCTTCCTACGAGCAGTACTTC
abundance: NA
j_gene: TRBJ2-7
d_gene: NA
len: 18
v_gene: TRBV7-2

CDR3aa: CASSEQANTIYF
CDR3nt: TGTGCCAGCAGTGAACAGGCAAACACCATATATTTT
abundance: NA
j_gene: TRBJ1-3
d_gene: NA
len: 12
v_gene: TRBV2

CDR3aa: CASSSEGQEAYYGYTF
CDR3nt: TGTGCCAGCAGTTCCGAGGGACAGGAAGCTTACTATGGCTACACCTTC
abundance: NA
j_gene: TRBJ1-2
d_gene: TRBD1
len: 16
v_gene: TRBV28

CDR3aa: CASSLDRLQSSPLHF
CDR3nt: TGCGCCAGCAGCTTGGACAGGTTACAGTCTTCACCCCTCCACTTT
abundance: NA
j_gene: TRBJ1-6
d_gene: NA
len: 15
v_gene: TRBV5-1

CDR3aa: CASSLQAGNTIYF
CDR3nt: TGTGCCAGCAGTTTACAGGCTGGAAACACCATATATTTT
abundance: NA
j_gene: TRBJ1-3
d_gene: NA
len: 13
v_gene: TRBV7-9

CDR3aa: CASSTTRPGQGFYEQFF
CDR3nt: TGTGCCAGCAGCACAACCAGGCCAGGACAGGGGTTTTATGAGCAGTTCTTC
abundance: NA
j_gene: TRBJ2-1
d_gene: TRBD1
len: 17
v_gene: TRBV7-9

CDR3aa: CASSLGTGVWETQYF
CDR3nt: TGTGCCAGCAGCTTGGGCACAGGGGTCTGGGAGACCCAGTACTTC
abundance: NA
j_gene: TRBJ2-5
d_gene: TRBD1
len: 15
v_gene: TRBV5-4

CDR3aa: CATSRVQGAPEAFF
CDR3nt: TGTGCCACCAGCAGAGTACAGGGGGCCCCTGAAGCTTTCTTT
abundance: NA
j_gene: TRBJ1-1
d_gene: TRBD1
len: 14
v_gene: TRBV15

CDR3aa: CASSIASSNQPQHF
CDR3nt: TGTGCCAGTAGTATTGCCAGTAGCAATCAGCCCCAGCATTTT
abundance: NA
j_gene: TRBJ1-5
d_gene: NA
len: 14
v_gene: TRBV19

CDR3aa: CASREIAGETQYF
CDR3nt: TGTGCCAGCAGAGAAATAGCGGGAGAGACCCAGTACTTC
abundance: NA
j_gene: TRBJ2-5
d_gene: TRBD2
len: 13
v_gene: TRBV28

CDR3aa: CASRRDRGETQYF
CDR3nt: TGTGCCAGCCGCCGTGACAGGGGAGAGACCCAGTACTTC
abundance: NA
j_gene: TRBJ2-5
d_gene: TRBD1
len: 13
v_gene: TRBV18

CDR3aa: CASSPNRDYEQYF
CDR3nt: TGTGCCAGCTCACCGAACAGAGACTACGAGCAGTACTTC
abundance: NA
j_gene: TRBJ2-7
d_gene: NA
len: 13
v_gene: TRBV18

CDR3aa: CASSQGAGNEQFF
CDR3nt: TGTGCCAGCAGCCAGGGGGCGGGGAATGAGCAGTTCTTC
abundance: NA
j_gene: TRBJ2-1
d_gene: TRBD1
len: 13
v_gene: TRBV11-3

CDR3aa: CASSVGGEETQYF
CDR3nt: TGTGCCAGCAGTGTGGGGGGGGAAGAGACCCAGTACTTC
abundance: NA
j_gene: TRBJ2-5
d_gene: TRBD2
len: 13
v_gene: TRBV28

CDR3aa: CASSGTDRYDTGELFF
CDR3nt: TGTGCCAGCAGCGGTACCGACAGATATGACACCGGGGAGCTGTTTTTT
abundance: NA
j_gene: TRBJ2-2
d_gene: NA
len: 16
v_gene: TRBV9

CDR3aa: CASTRRGRGGSEKLFF
CDR3nt: TGTGCCAGTACCCGGAGGGGACGGGGGGGGAGTGAAAAACTGTTTTTT
abundance: NA
j_gene: TRBJ1-4
d_gene: NA
len: 16
v_gene: TRBV19

CDR3aa: CASSGGDTEAFF
CDR3nt: TGTGCCAGCTCGGGAGGGGACACTGAAGCTTTCTTT
abundance: NA
j_gene: TRBJ1-1
d_gene: NA
len: 12
v_gene: TRBV2

CDR3aa: CASSDRGFTDTQYF
CDR3nt: TGTGCCAGCAGTGACAGGGGTTTTACAGATACGCAGTATTTT
abundance: NA
j_gene: TRBJ2-3
d_gene: NA
len: 14
v_gene: TRBV6-1

CDR3aa: CASSRFGEPEGEQETQYF
CDR3nt: TGTGCCAGCAGCCGATTCGGGGAACCAGAGGGGGAACAAGAGACCCAGTACTTC
abundance: once
j_gene: TRBJ2-5
d_gene: NA
len: 18
v_gene: TRBV7-6

CDR3aa: CAWSSGTGVVSGPYSNQPQHF
CDR3nt: TGTGCCTGGAGTTCCGGGACAGGGGTTGTGTCGGGGCCCTATAGCAATCAGCCCCAGCATTTT
abundance: medium-sized
j_gene: TRBJ1-5
d_gene: TRBD1
len: 21
v_gene: TRBV30

CDR3aa: CASSLGRGPTRIQETQYF
CDR3nt: TGCGCCAGCAGCTTGGGGCGGGGCCCGACCCGAATTCAAGAGACCCAGTACTTC
abundance: NA
j_gene: TRBJ2-5
d_gene: NA
len: 18
v_gene: TRBV5-1

CDR3aa: CASSFEKRQPQHF
CDR3nt: TGTGCCAGCAGCTTTGAAAAGCGGCAGCCCCAGCATTTT
abundance: NA
j_gene: TRBJ1-5
d_gene: NA
len: 13
v_gene: TRBV5-4

CDR3aa: CATSRWGQGTFSYEQYF
CDR3nt: TGTGCCACCAGCAGATGGGGACAGGGGACCTTCTCGTACGAGCAGTACTTC
abundance: NA
j_gene: TRBJ2-7
d_gene: TRBD1
len: 17
v_gene: TRBV15

CDR3aa: CASSESRTSGFYEQYF
CDR3nt: TGCGCCAGCAGTGAGTCCAGGACTAGCGGGTTCTACGAGCAGTACTTC
abundance: few
j_gene: TRBJ2-7
d_gene: TRBD2
len: 16
v_gene: TRBV10-1

CDR3aa: CSASGGADTQYF
CDR3nt: TGCAGTGCTAGTGGGGGAGCAGATACGCAGTATTTT
abundance: NA
j_gene: TRBJ2-3
d_gene: NA
len: 12
v_gene: TRBV20-1

CDR3aa: CASSLAGQGMTEAFF
CDR3nt: TGCGCCAGCAGCTTGGCCGGGCAGGGGATGACTGAAGCTTTCTTT
abundance: NA
j_gene: TRBJ1-1
d_gene: NA
len: 15
v_gene: TRBV5-1

CDR3aa: CASSLAGGYEQFF
CDR3nt: TGCGCCAGCAGCTTGGCTGGGGGCTATGAGCAGTTCTTC
abundance: NA
j_gene: TRBJ2-1
d_gene: NA
len: 13
v_gene: TRBV5-1

CDR3aa: CASSPPGQSNSHLF
CDR3nt: TGTGCCAGCTCACCCCCCGGACAGTCTAACTCTCATCTTTTC
abundance: NA
j_gene: TRBJ2-7
d_gene: NA
len: 14
v_gene: TRBV18

CDR3aa: CASSGGGPGANVLTF
CDR3nt: TGTGCCAGCAGTGGGGGGGGCCCTGGGGCCAACGTCCTGACTTTC
abundance: NA
j_gene: TRBJ2-6
d_gene: NA
len: 15
v_gene: TRBV2

CDR3aa: CASRPQGATEAFF
CDR3nt: TGTGCCAGCAGACCTCAGGGGGCCACTGAAGCTTTCTTT
abundance: NA
j_gene: TRBJ1-1
d_gene: TRBD1
len: 13
v_gene: TRBV3-1/TRBV3-2

CDR3aa: CAVAGGPRSDEQFF
CDR3nt: TGTGCCGTAGCGGGAGGGCCGAGGTCAGATGAGCAGTTCTTC
abundance: NA
j_gene: TRBJ2-1
d_gene: TRBD2
len: 14
v_gene: TRBV19

CDR3aa: CASTLAFDEQFF
CDR3nt: TGTGCCAGCACCTTAGCCTTCGATGAGCAGTTCTTC
abundance: NA
j_gene: TRBJ2-1
d_gene: NA
len: 12
v_gene: TRBV12-3/TRBV12-4

CDR3aa: CASSFKYHWTGATDSNQPQHF
CDR3nt: TGTGCCAGCAGTTTTAAGTATCACTGGACAGGGGCGACCGATAGCAATCAGCCCCAGCATTTT
abundance: NA
j_gene: TRBJ1-5
d_gene: TRBD1
len: 21
v_gene: TRBV28

CDR3aa: CASSPTGFGANVLTF
CDR3nt: TGTGCCAGCAGTCCGACAGGTTTTGGGGCCAACGTCCTGACTTTC
abundance: NA
j_gene: TRBJ2-6
d_gene: NA
len: 15
v_gene: TRBV7-9

CDR3aa: CASSPLTGNTDTQYF
CDR3nt: TGTGCCAGCAGCCCGCTAACAGGGAACACAGATACGCAGTATTTT
abundance: NA
j_gene: TRBJ2-3
d_gene: NA
len: 15
v_gene: TRBV5-6

CDR3aa: CASSVTSGSSYEQYF
CDR3nt: TGTGCCAGCAGCGTAACTAGCGGGTCCTCCTACGAGCAGTACTTC
abundance: NA
j_gene: TRBJ2-7
d_gene: TRBD2
len: 15
v_gene: TRBV7-2

CDR3aa: CASSLGQRSSGNTIYF
CDR3nt: TGCGCCAGCAGCTTGGGACAGAGGAGCTCTGGAAACACCATATATTTT
abundance: NA
j_gene: TRBJ1-3
d_gene: NA
len: 16
v_gene: TRBV5-1

CDR3aa: CASSQGFVGSSYNEQFF
CDR3nt: TGCGCCAGCAGCCAAGGGTTCGTCGGGAGCTCCTACAATGAGCAGTTCTTC
abundance: NA
j_gene: TRBJ2-1
d_gene: NA
len: 17
v_gene: TRBV4-1

CDR3aa: CASSQADSPLHF
CDR3nt: TGTGCCAGCAGCCAAGCAGATTCACCCCTCCACTTT
abundance: NA
j_gene: TRBJ1-6
d_gene: NA
len: 12
v_gene: TRBV3-1/TRBV3-2

CDR3aa: CASSPGAGRDDGYTF
CDR3nt: TGTGCCAGCTCACCGGGTGCAGGTCGGGATGATGGCTACACCTTC
abundance: NA
j_gene: TRBJ1-2
d_gene: NA
len: 15
v_gene: TRBV18

CDR3aa: CASSLTETYEQYF
CDR3nt: TGTGCCAGCAGCTTAACAGAAACCTACGAGCAGTACTTC
abundance: NA
j_gene: TRBJ2-7
d_gene: NA
len: 13
v_gene: TRBV7-6

CDR3aa: CASSLGQESSYEQYF
CDR3nt: TGTGCCAGCAGCTTAGGACAGGAGAGCTCCTACGAGCAGTACTTC
abundance: NA
j_gene: TRBJ2-7
d_gene: NA
len: 15
v_gene: TRBV13

CDR3aa: CASNPQGATQETQYF
CDR3nt: TGTGCCAGCAACCCACAGGGGGCGACCCAAGAGACCCAGTACTTC
abundance: NA
j_gene: TRBJ2-5
d_gene: TRBD1
len: 15
v_gene: TRBV27

CDR3aa: CASGLMGGTEAFF
CDR3nt: TGTGCTAGTGGTTTGATGGGGGGCACTGAAGCTTTCTTT
abundance: NA
j_gene: TRBJ1-1
d_gene: NA
len: 13
v_gene: TRBV12-5

CDR3aa: CASSQERGQGKGYTF
CDR3nt: TGTGCCAGCAGCCAAGAGAGGGGGCAGGGGAAAGGCTACACCTTC
abundance: NA
j_gene: TRBJ1-2
d_gene: TRBD1
len: 15
v_gene: TRBV3-1/TRBV3-2

CDR3aa: CANPSTANYGYTF
CDR3nt: TGTGCCAACCCCAGTACAGCTAACTATGGCTACACCTTC
abundance: NA
j_gene: TRBJ1-2
d_gene: NA
len: 13
v_gene: TRBV12-3/TRBV12-4

CDR3aa: CASRFNGGRINEQYF
CDR3nt: TGTGCCAGCAGATTTAACGGCGGGAGGATCAACGAGCAGTACTTC
abundance: NA
j_gene: TRBJ2-7
d_gene: TRBD2
len: 15
v_gene: TRBV11-1

CDR3aa: CASSLAGEFTQYF
CDR3nt: TGTGCCAGCAGCTTGGCCGGAGAGTTCACGCAGTATTTT
abundance: NA
j_gene: TRBJ2-3
d_gene: NA
len: 13
v_gene: TRBV5-4

CDR3aa: CASSSSMGGNEQFF
CDR3nt: TGTGCCAGCAGCTCCTCCATGGGGGGGAATGAGCAGTTCTTC
abundance: NA
j_gene: TRBJ2-1
d_gene: TRBD2
len: 14
v_gene: TRBV7-9